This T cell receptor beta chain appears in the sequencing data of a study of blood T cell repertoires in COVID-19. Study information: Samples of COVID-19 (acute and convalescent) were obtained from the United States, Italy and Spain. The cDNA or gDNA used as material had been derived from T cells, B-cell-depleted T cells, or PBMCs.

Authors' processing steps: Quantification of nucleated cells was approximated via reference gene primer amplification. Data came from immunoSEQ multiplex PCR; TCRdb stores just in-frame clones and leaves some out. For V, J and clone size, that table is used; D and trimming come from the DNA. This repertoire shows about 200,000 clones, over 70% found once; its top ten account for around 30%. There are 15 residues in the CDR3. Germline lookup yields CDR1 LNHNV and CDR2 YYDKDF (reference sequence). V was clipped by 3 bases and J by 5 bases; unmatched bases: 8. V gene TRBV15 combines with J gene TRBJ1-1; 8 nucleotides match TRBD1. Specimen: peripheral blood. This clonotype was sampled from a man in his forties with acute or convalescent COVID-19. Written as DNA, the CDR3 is TGTGCCACCAGCAGCCCTGGACAGGGAAGGACTGAAGCTTTCTTT. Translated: CATSSPGQGRTEAFF.